Sequencing of this T cell receptor (beta chain) was carried out in a study of shared clonotypes between healthy human individuals. Positive CCR7 selection of CD45RO-negative cells yielded the naive CD8 cells, and terminally differentiated effector memory CD45RA+ cells were excluded. V was clipped by 4 bases and J by 5 bases; unmatched bases: 4. CDR1 and CDR2 (germline): MDHEN, SYDVKM. The CDR3 loop spans 14 amino acids. The assay was immunoSEQ multiplex PCR, and TCRdb's table has in-frame clones only and misses some. Of some 2,000,000 clones in the sample, approximately 94% were seen once. Sequenced input: naive CD8+ T cells sorted from blood. The receptor's source is a young man in good health. The chain uses TRBV28 and TRBJ2-1, with 8 bases aligning to TRBD1. The CDR3 loop is CASSSGQANNEQFF. CDR3 coding DNA: TGTGCCAGCAGTTCGGGACAGGCAAACAATGAGCAGTTCTTC.